Below, 31 T cell receptor beta chains from the same sample are listed, as sequenced in a study of blood T cell repertoires in COVID-19. Profiling relied on immunoSEQ multiplex PCR, and the TCRdb table lists in-frame clones only, not all of them. The table lists about 100,000 clones, around 88% of them singletons, with 5.5% to 8% in the top ten. The sample taken for sequencing was peripheral blood. All receptors come from a man aged 50 or older with active or convalescent COVID-19.

This chain connects TRBV7-2 to TRBJ2-5; D may be TRBD2 (6 bases). There are 15 residues in the CDR3. Per the germline V gene, CDR1 is SGHTA and CDR2 is FQGNSA. Trimming left V 3 bases short and J 4 bases short, with 15 bases between. This CDR3 is CASSFTTRIAETQYF. CDR3 DNA sequence: TGTGCCAGCAGCTTTACGACTAGGATAGCAGAGACCCAGTACTTC.

This clone was seen a handful of times. The CDR3 DNA follows: TGTGCCAGCAGTCCGAGGACAGGGGGCGTTTTAAATCAGCCCCAGCATTTT. Residues: CASSPRTGGVLNQPQHF. The rearrangement links TRBV25-1 to TRBJ1-5; 11 bases match TRBD1. The CDR3 consists of 17 residues. The germline V gene has CDR1 MGHDK and CDR2 SYGVNS. V gave up 5 bases and J gave up 4 bases; unmatched junction bases: 10.

The rearrangement uses TRBV11-2 and TRBJ2-4; D might be TRBD2 (6 bases). Germline values: CDR1 SGHAT, CDR2 FQNNGV. The CDR3 has 16 residues. V dropped 1 base and J dropped 0 bases, with 10 bases sitting between them. CDR3 DNA: TGTGCCAGCAGCTTAGGGTGGAGGGGAGCCAAAAACATTCAGTACTTC. It codes for CASSLGWRGAKNIQYF.

The chain couples TRBV18 to TRBJ1-1; perhaps TRBD1 as D (5 bases). The germline V gene encodes CDR1 KGHSH and CDR2 LQKENI. The CDR3 has 15 residues. Trimming cost V 5 bases and J 5 bases, with 18 bases left between them. The CDR3 is CASSTSDQGRTEAFF. Here the CDR3 DNA reads TGTGCCAGCTCAACCTCGGACCAGGGAAGAACTGAAGCTTTCTTT.

The V and J genes are TRBV25-1 and TRBJ2-7, with a tentative D call TRBD2 (5 bases). Germline values: CDR1 MGHDK, CDR2 SYGVNS. The CDR3 consists of 14 residues. Trimming took off 2 bases at V and 3 bases at J, with 11 bases between the two ends. The CDR3 DNA reads TGTGCCAGCAGTGAAGGACTCGGGGTCTACGAGCAGTACTTC. It is translated as CASSEGLGVYEQYF.

CDR3 sequence: CASSQDSFGGRGYTF. The CDR3 nucleotides read TGTGCCAGCAGCCAAGATAGTTTCGGGGGGCGCGGCTACACCTTC. The chain joins TRBV3-1 (or the pseudogene TRBV3-2) to TRBJ1-2, with a tentative D call TRBD1 (6 bases). The CDR3 extends over 15 amino acids. Germline V gene data show CDR1 as LGHDT and CDR2 as YNNKEL (reference sequence). V was cut by 0 bases and J by 8 bases, with 16 bases left in between.

The rearrangement uses TRBV19 and TRBJ2-1; D is possibly TRBD1 (5 bases). This CDR3 is built from 15 residues. V lost 6 bases and J lost 2, with 14 bases in between. The germline V gene encodes CDR1 LNHDA and CDR2 SQIVND (reference sequence). For the CDR3, the DNA is TGTGCCAGTAGACGACCCTCAGGGCCCTACAATGAGCAGTTCTTC. Translation gives CASRRPSGPYNEQFF.

The chain combines TRBV29-1 with TRBJ1-1; D uncertain. This CDR3 comprises 12 residues. Germline-derived CDR1 and CDR2 are SQVTM and ANQGSEA. V was pared by 4 bases and J by 4 bases, with 10 bases between. This CDR3 is CSVAGPGTEAFF. CDR3 nucleotide sequence: TGCAGCGTTGCAGGCCCCGGCACTGAAGCTTTCTTT. Complete variable domain (other parts from reference TRBV29-1 and TRBJ1-1): SAVISQKPSRDICQRGTSLTIQCQVDSQVTMMFWYRQQPGQSLTLIATANQGSEATYESGFVIDKFPISRPNLTFSTLTVSNMSPEDSSIYLCSVAGPGTEAFFGQGTRLTVV.

The chain is built from TRBV5-6 and TRBJ2-2; 8 bases map to TRBD1. Germline CDR1 is SGHDT and CDR2 is YYEEEE. This CDR3 contains 17 residues. The junction had 4 bases not matched to a gene; V was cut back by 0 bases and J by 0 bases. CDR3: CASSLGEDRANTGELFF. CDR3 coding DNA: TGTGCCAGCAGCTTGGGGGAGGACAGGGCGAACACCGGGGAGCTGTTTTTT.

The CDR3 DNA reads TGTGCCAGCTCACCATCACAGGGTACCACTCTAGGGGCCAACGTCCTGACTTTC. Protein: CASSPSQGTTLGANVLTF. V and J are TRBV18 and TRBJ2-6, with D possibly matching TRBD1 (6 bases). CDR1 and CDR2 (germline): KGHSH, LQKENI. V lost 2 bases and J lost 4, with 18 bases in between. The CDR3 has 18 residues.

The CDR3 region is CASSLGTGREQYF. CDR3 in DNA: TGTGCCAGCAGCTTAGGGACAGGCCGCGAGCAGTACTTC. The chain couples TRBV7-6 to TRBJ2-7; 7 positions agree with TRBD1. Per germline, CDR1 SGHVS and CDR2 FNYEAQ. V was pared by 1 base and J by 6 bases, with 3 bases of the junction left unmatched. The CDR3 consists of 13 residues.

V usage is TRBV7-2 and J usage is TRBJ2-7; D not certain. CDR1 SGHTA and CDR2 FQGNSA come from the germline V gene. The CDR3 totals 13 residues. V dropped 2 bases and J dropped 3 bases, with 8 bases sitting between them. The CDR3 coding sequence is TGTGCCAGCAGCTTAAACGGGTTCTACGAGCAGTACTTC. Encoded protein: CASSLNGFYEQYF.

V is TRBV19 and J is TRBJ2-3; D not resolved. This CDR3 contains 14 residues. Per the germline V gene, CDR1 is LNHDA and CDR2 is SQIVND (reference sequence). Trimming removed 5 bases from V and 3 bases from J, with 12 bases in between. CDR3 region: CASSFARITDTQYF. The CDR3 DNA reads as TGTGCCAGTAGTTTCGCTAGAATAACAGATACGCAGTATTTT.

The CDR3 here is CSVEQQGDTEAFF. CDR3 DNA: TGCAGCGTTGAGCAACAGGGAGATACTGAAGCTTTCTTT. The chain recombines TRBV29-1 with TRBJ1-1; TRBD1 is a possible D gene (6 bases). The germline gives CDR1 SQVTM, CDR2 ANQGSEA. This CDR3 region has 13 residues. Trimming left V 3 bases short and J 5 bases short, with 13 bases between.

This chain joins TRBV6-5 and TRBJ1-5; 10 bases are shared with TRBD1. The length of the CDR3 is 15 residues. The V gene end was trimmed by 5 bases and the J gene end by 11 bases; junction bases not matched to a gene: 12. Germline-derived CDR1 and CDR2 are MNHEY and SVGAGI. The CDR3 DNA follows: TGTGCCAGCAGTATCCGGACAGGGGGGGGTCTAACCCAGCATTTT. Translation: CASSIRTGGGLTQHF.

V usage is TRBV10-3 and J usage is TRBJ2-5; possible D gene TRBD2, 6 bases. This CDR3 contains 13 residues. V lost 4 bases and J lost 4, with 10 bases in between. The germline CDR1 and CDR2 sequences are ENHRY and SYGVKD. CDR3 sequence (DNA): TGTGCCATCAGTGTCGCACTAGCAGAGACCCAGTACTTC. Protein: CAISVALAETQYF.

The chain links TRBV6-5 to TRBJ1-1; 9 bases map to TRBD1. V lost 6 bases and J lost 0; bases outside the gene matches: 2. Germline V CDR1 and CDR2: MNHEY, SVGAGI. This CDR3 spans 14 amino acids. CDR3: CASRDRGMNTEAFF. The CDR3 DNA reads as TGTGCCAGCAGGGACAGGGGCATGAACACTGAAGCTTTCTTT.

This clone was observed a single time. V and J are TRBV6-5 and TRBJ1-2, with 8 bases matching TRBD1. The CDR3 is made up of 12 amino acids. J lost 2 bases, V lost 8 bases, and 1 base had no gene match. CDR1 is MNHEY and CDR2 is SVGAGI in the germline V gene. CDR3 bases: TGTGCCAGCTGGGACAGGAACTATGGCTACACCTTC. Translated: CASWDRNYGYTF.

This clone has only one observation. The rearrangement uses TRBV9 and TRBJ2-3; 11 bases agree with TRBD2. Germline-derived CDR1 and CDR2 are SGDLS and YYNGEE. This CDR3 region has 16 residues. J gave up 3 bases and V 1 base, and 4 bases lay outside the gene matches. The CDR3 nucleotides are TGTGCCAGCAGCGTAACGACTAGCGGGACAACAGATACGCAGTATTTT. Protein product: CASSVTTSGTTDTQYF.

The chain is built from TRBV4-1 and TRBJ2-1; 7 bases line up with TRBD2. The CDR3 is 15 amino acids. Germline CDR1 MGHRA, CDR2 YSYEKL. The J segment lost 3 bases and the V segment lost 7 bases, leaving 9 bases of the junction unmatched. The CDR3 region has the DNA TGCGCCAGCACCTTTGGAGCGGGAAACTACAATGAGCAGTTCTTC. Protein sequence: CASTFGAGNYNEQFF.

The chain recombines TRBV21-1 with TRBJ1-5. TRBV21-1 is deemed a pseudogene. CDR3 length: 15 amino acids. CDR3 protein: CASSKAPEGWQPQHF. In DNA, the CDR3 is TGTGCCAGCAGCAAAGCGCCGGAGGGGTGGCAGCCCCAGCATTTT.

This sequence joins TRBV14 and TRBJ2-1; 15 nucleotides agree with TRBD2. With V trimmed by 5 bases and J by 8 bases, 7 bases remained unmatched. Germline V gives CDR1 SGHDN, CDR2 FVKESK. The CDR3 extends over 16 amino acids. Here the CDR3 reads CASSWGLAGGADEQFF. DNA of the CDR3: TGTGCCAGCAGCTGGGGACTAGCGGGAGGTGCTGATGAGCAGTTCTTC.

The chain is built from TRBV6-5 and TRBJ2-7, with D perhaps matching TRBD1 (5 bases). V was trimmed by 0 bases and J by 6 bases, leaving 18 bases between them. Germline CDR1 and CDR2: MNHEY and SVGAGI. The CDR3 has 16 residues. The CDR3 sequence is CASSYSHGHTFLEQYF. As DNA, the CDR3 is TGTGCCAGCAGTTACTCGCACGGACACACGTTCCTCGAGCAGTACTTC.

The chain employs TRBV19 and TRBJ2-7; 7 bases agree with TRBD1. This CDR3 spans 14 amino acids. Germline loops: CDR1 LNHDA, CDR2 SQIVND (reference sequence). V lost 7 bases, J lost 5 bases, and 11 bases stayed unmatched. The CDR3 reads CASTPSTGPDEQYF. CDR3 in DNA: TGTGCCAGTACCCCATCGACAGGGCCGGACGAGCAGTACTTC.

This sequence joins TRBV19 and TRBJ2-4; 11 nucleotides agree with TRBD1. Trimming took 8 bases from V and 2 from J; bases not matched to a gene: 5. The CDR3 totals 15 residues. The germline gives CDR1 LNHDA, CDR2 SQIVND (reference sequence). The CDR3 nucleotides are TGTGCCAGTGACGGGACAGGGGGAACCAAAAACATTCAGTACTTC. This translates into CASDGTGGTKNIQYF.

The V and J genes are TRBV28 and TRBJ1-4; maybe TRBD1 (6 bases). Germline CDR1 MDHEN, CDR2 SYDVKM. V was cut by 7 bases and J by 2 bases, with 17 bases left in between. CDR3 length: 16 residues. DNA of the CDR3: TGTGCCAGCACCCAACGGGGGGCTGGGACTAATGAAAAACTGTTTTTT. Protein sequence: CASTQRGAGTNEKLFF.

The V gene is TRBV27, the J gene TRBJ2-7; perhaps TRBD1 as D (6 bases). Per germline, CDR1 MNHEY and CDR2 SMNVEV (reference sequence). V gave up 8 bases and J gave up 3 bases, with 20 bases separating them. CDR3 length equals 15 residues. This CDR3 reads CASGPAGDPFYEQYF. The CDR3 DNA reads TGTGCCAGCGGACCCGCAGGGGACCCATTCTACGAGCAGTACTTC.

The rearrangement links TRBV15 to TRBJ2-1; 7 bases are shared with TRBD2. The CDR3 length is 17 residues. J was trimmed by 8 bases and V by 1 base; bases with no gene match: 14. The germline gives CDR1 LNHNV, CDR2 YYDKDF (reference sequence). CDR3 residues: CATSRALAGFVSYEQFF. The CDR3 nucleotides are TGTGCCACCAGCAGAGCCTTAGCGGGCTTCGTCTCATATGAGCAGTTCTTC.

The gene calls are TRBV19 and TRBJ1-4; TRBD1 agrees at 8 bases. Losses at the gene ends were 1 base for V and 10 bases for J; bases not matched to a gene: 5. The CDR3 length is 14 residues. Germline CDR1 LNHDA, CDR2 SQIVND (reference sequence). CDR3 coding DNA: TGTGCCAGTAGTATAGCCCTCGACAGGGGAAAACTGTTTTTT. Its translation: CASSIALDRGKLFF.

The chain combines TRBV2 with TRBJ2-1; TRBD2 matches at 10 bases. The CDR3 has 14 amino acids. Per germline, CDR1 SNHLY and CDR2 FYNNEI. J was trimmed by 10 bases and V by 6 bases; bases with no gene match: 9. Here the CDR3 DNA reads TGTGCCAGCAGCGTCCGGACTAGCGGTAGGGAGCAGTTCTTC. Protein: CASSVRTSGREQFF.

The genes are TRBV27 and TRBJ2-7; 11 positions agree with TRBD1. CDR1 is MNHEY, CDR2 SMNVEV, per germline (reference sequence). V gave up 3 bases and J gave up 3 bases; unmatched junction bases: 4. The CDR3 sequence is 15 residues long. The CDR3 DNA is TGTGCCAGCAGTTTCGGGACAGGGGGTATCTACGAGCAGTACTTC. It translates to CASSFGTGGIYEQYF.